The rows below give T cell receptor beta chains drawn from one sample of a study of human T cells and chemical hapten exposure. TCRdb re-called the RACE reads with MiXCR, one entry per CDR3 protein. The sample has 74,000 or so distinct CDR3 sequences; roughly 10% are singletons. The sample consisted of whole blood, taken in connection with sensitization to the hapten diphenylcyclopropenone (DPC). Receptors were obtained from a woman aged 60 to 75 with alopecia areata. Some clones in this sample may be carry-over from other donors' samples. The CDR3 runs from the conserved cysteine through the conserved F or W. The order of the fields is J gene, clone size, V gene, CDR3 protein. Size tells how often a clone was seen (once, few, many) or the class of an expanded clone, and some rows leave it out.

TRBJ1-2 | few | TRBV27 | CASSHRPYGYTF
TRBJ2-7 | . | TRBV2 | CASSVGAYEQYF
TRBJ2-2 | many | TRBV18 | CASSPQLAGMTNTGELFF
TRBJ2-3 | few | TRBV19 | CASSFRDDTQYF
TRBJ1-5 | few | TRBV5-8 | CASRDRQAYSNQPQHF
TRBJ1-5 | . | TRBV20-1 | CSASTGVQPQHF
TRBJ1-2 | few | TRBV18 | CASSQGPQVDGYTF
TRBJ1-1 | many | TRBV30 | CAWSVVRGNTEAFF
TRBJ2-1 | many | TRBV19 | CASSMIGGREQFF
TRBJ1-1 | few | TRBV20-1 | CSALAGTGVRDTEAFF
TRBJ2-2 | many | TRBV7-8 | CASSSGQVTGELFF
TRBJ2-5 | many | TRBV3-1 | CASSGGTQYF
TRBJ2-7 | few | TRBV12-3/TRBV12-4 | CASRGTGEGNEQYF
TRBJ2-3 | . | TRBV24-1 | CATSDALYPEAGTQYF
TRBJ2-1 | many | TRBV7-2 | CASIMTGGYDEQFF
TRBJ2-1 | . | TRBV4-1 | CASSQGPAEQFF
TRBJ2-3 | few | TRBV29-1 | CSVGRGEDTQYF
TRBJ1-1 | few | TRBV7-3 | CASSRQGTVNTEAFF
TRBJ1-2 | . | TRBV3-1 | CASSQALGNYGYTF
TRBJ1-6 | . | TRBV27 | CASSSPSKGRNSPLHF
TRBJ1-4 | many | TRBV5-4 | CASSYRQGSHPGGGEKLFF
TRBJ2-3 | . | TRBV24-1 | CATEGAGSDTQYF
TRBJ2-5 | many | TRBV9 | CASSVVGSETQYF
TRBJ2-1 | few | TRBV10-3 | CAAPGGRETSEPYNEQFF
TRBJ1-2 | few | TRBV9 | CASSAGPPNEQGGNYGYTF
TRBJ1-5 | . | TRBV19 | CASSILGQAYQPQHF
TRBJ1-1 | . | TRBV29-1 | CSGSQGMGTEAFF
TRBJ1-2 | . | TRBV7-3 | CASSTLDRGRLYGYTF
TRBJ1-2 | few | TRBV7-2 | CASSSSGTGFYGYTF
TRBJ1-1 | . | TRBV7-9 | CASGITGEAFF
TRBJ1-4 | . | TRBV12-3/TRBV12-4 | CASVDRLNEKLFF
TRBJ1-6 | few | TRBV4-2 | CASSQSRQTNSPLHF
TRBJ2-7 | few | TRBV5-5 | CASSLDAVAGVEQYF
TRBJ1-6 | few | TRBV20-1 | CSATEEGAPSHSPLHF
TRBJ1-2 | . | TRBV11-2 | CASSPDPGPTGYTF
TRBJ1-5 | many | TRBV7-9 | CASSLSDRVSNQPQHF
TRBJ1-1 | . | TRBV7-3 | CASSYALDTEAFF
TRBJ1-2 | many | TRBV7-9 | CASSSGNYGYTF
TRBJ2-5 | . | TRBV6-2/TRBV6-3 | CASTPGGETQYF
TRBJ1-5 | few | TRBV18 | CASSALREQPQHF
TRBJ2-3 | once | TRBV20-1 | CSAGSGASTDTQYF
TRBJ2-7 | . | TRBV29-1 | CSVRAGTVGRVYEQYF
TRBJ2-2 | . | TRBV7-2 | CASSLILADIGELFF
TRBJ1-1 | many | TRBV29-1 | CSVTRTGGDTEAFF
TRBJ2-2 | . | TRBV2 | CASRLVNTGELFF
TRBJ2-6 | few | TRBV7-9 | CASSLRAGSGANVLTF
TRBJ1-1 | many | TRBV5-1 | CASSSGQPNTEAFF